This T cell receptor (beta chain) was observed in a study of CD8 T cells in Susac syndrome. The study, taken as a whole, reports: Acknowledgment was made by the study that its TCR sequencing and HLA analysis involved a relatively small number of individuals.

Remarks on this clonotype: Its antigen is unidentified.

RNA in amounts of about 0.5 to 1 ug was reverse transcribed with random hexamers. Coverage of TCR beta CDR3 amplification by immunoSEQ multiplex PCR extended to 54 Vbeta and 13 Jbeta. TCRdb redid the calling of the immunoSEQ multiplex PCR reads with MiXCR, one entry per CDR3 protein. The table records about 300,000 distinct CDR3 sequences, approximately 89% of them present only once. From blood CD8+ and CD4+ T cells, the TCR beta chain was sequenced. Stable or active relapsing-remitting multiple sclerosis, untreated and meeting revised McDonald criteria, defined the controls. The length of the CDR3 is 18 residues. The ends were cut back, 3 bases at V and 0 bases at J, with 18 bases in the middle. Germline V CDR1 and CDR2: MNHEY, SMNVEV (reference sequence).

This TCR came from a human donor with multiple sclerosis. This chain connects TRBV27 to TRBJ2-1; no firm D call. The sequenced sample consisted of CD8+ T cells from PBMCs. DNA for the CDR3: TGTGCCAGCAGTTTGTCACTACCTCAGAGCAGCTCCTACAATGAGCAGTTCTTC. Its protein is CASSLSLPQSSSYNEQFF.